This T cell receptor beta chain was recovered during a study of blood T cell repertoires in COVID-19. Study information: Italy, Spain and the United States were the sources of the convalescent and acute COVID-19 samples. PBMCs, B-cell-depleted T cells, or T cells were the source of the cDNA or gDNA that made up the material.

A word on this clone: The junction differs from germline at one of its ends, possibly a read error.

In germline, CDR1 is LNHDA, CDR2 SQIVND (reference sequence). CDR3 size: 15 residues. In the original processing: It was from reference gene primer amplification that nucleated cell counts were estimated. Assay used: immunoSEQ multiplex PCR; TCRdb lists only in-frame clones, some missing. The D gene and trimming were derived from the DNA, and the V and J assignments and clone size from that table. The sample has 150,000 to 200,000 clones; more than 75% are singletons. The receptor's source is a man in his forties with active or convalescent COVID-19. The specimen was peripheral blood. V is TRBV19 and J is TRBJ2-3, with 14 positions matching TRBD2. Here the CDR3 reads CASSITAGTSGSSLF. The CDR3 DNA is TGTGCCAGTAGTATCACTGCCGGGACTAGCGGGAGTTCTCTTTTT.